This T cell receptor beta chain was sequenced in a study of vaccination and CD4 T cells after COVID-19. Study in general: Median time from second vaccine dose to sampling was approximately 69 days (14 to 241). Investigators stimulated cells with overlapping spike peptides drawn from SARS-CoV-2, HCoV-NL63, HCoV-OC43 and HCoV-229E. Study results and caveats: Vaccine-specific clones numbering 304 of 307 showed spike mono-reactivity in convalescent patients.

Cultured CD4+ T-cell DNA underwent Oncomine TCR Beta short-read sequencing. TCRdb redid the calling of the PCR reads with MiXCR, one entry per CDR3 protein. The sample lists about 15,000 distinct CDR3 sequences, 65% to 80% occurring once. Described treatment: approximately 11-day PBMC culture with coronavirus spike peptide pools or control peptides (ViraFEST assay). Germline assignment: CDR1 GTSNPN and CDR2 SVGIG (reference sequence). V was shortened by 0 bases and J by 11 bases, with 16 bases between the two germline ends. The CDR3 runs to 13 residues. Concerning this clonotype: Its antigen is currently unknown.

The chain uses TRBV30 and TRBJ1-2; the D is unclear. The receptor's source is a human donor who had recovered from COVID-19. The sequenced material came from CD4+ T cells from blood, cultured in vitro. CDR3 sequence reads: CAWSVLKQLSYTF. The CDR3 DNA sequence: TGTGCCTGGAGTGTACTTAAACAGCTGAGTTACACCTTC. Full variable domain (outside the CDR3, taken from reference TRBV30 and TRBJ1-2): SQTIHQWPATLVQPVGSPLSLECTVEGTSNPNLYWYRQAAGRGLQLLFYSVGIGQISSEVPQNLSASRPQDRQFILSSKKLLLSDSGFYLCAWSVLKQLSYTFGSGTRLTVV.